The T cell receptor beta chain described here comes from a study of patients and donors after allogeneic stem cell transplantation. V lost 6 bases to trimming and J lost 4 bases; unmatched junction nucleotides: 8. This CDR3 spans 14 amino acids. CDR1 SGHVS and CDR2 FNYEAQ come from the germline V gene. This clonotype occurred many times. TCRdb analysed the RT-PCR reads with MiXCR anew, one entry per CDR3 protein. The table has roughly 40,000 distinct CDR3 sequences, roughly 29% seen once; the top ten hold around 72%. The source is a human donor who was either an allogeneic HSCT recipient or a stem cell or donor lymphocyte infusion donor (not recorded which). It is not recorded whose cells these are; they may come from a transplant donor. The J gene is TRBJ1-1, the V gene TRBV7-6; 7 nucleotides line up with TRBD1. The sample was blood, either unsorted or a sorted T cell fraction (not recorded which). The CDR3 spells CASRKTGWGTEAFF. In nucleotides, the CDR3 is TGTGCCAGCAGGAAGACAGGGTGGGGCACTGAAGCTTTCTTT. Combining the CDR3 with reference TRBV7-6 and TRBJ1-1 gives the whole variable domain GAGVSQSPRYKVTKRGQDVALRCDPISGHVSLYWYRQALGQGPEFLTYFNYEAQQDKSGLPNDRFSAERPEGSISTLTIQRTEQRDSAMYRCASRKTGWGTEAFFGQGTRLTVV.